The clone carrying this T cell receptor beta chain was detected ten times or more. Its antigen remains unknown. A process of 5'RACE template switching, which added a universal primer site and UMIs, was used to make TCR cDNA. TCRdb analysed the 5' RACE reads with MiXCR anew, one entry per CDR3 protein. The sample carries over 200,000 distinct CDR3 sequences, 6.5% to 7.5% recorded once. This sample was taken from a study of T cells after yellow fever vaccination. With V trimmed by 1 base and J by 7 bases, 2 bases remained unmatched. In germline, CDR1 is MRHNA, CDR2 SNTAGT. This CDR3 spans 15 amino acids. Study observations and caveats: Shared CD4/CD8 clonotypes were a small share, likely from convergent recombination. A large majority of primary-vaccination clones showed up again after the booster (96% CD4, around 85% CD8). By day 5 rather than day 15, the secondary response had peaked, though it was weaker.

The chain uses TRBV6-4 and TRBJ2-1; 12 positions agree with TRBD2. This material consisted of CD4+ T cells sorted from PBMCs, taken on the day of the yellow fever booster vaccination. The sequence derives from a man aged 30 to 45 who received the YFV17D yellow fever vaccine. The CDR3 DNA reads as TGTGCCAGCAGTGACTGGACTAGCGGGACAAATGAGCAGTTCTTC. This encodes CASSDWTSGTNEQFF.